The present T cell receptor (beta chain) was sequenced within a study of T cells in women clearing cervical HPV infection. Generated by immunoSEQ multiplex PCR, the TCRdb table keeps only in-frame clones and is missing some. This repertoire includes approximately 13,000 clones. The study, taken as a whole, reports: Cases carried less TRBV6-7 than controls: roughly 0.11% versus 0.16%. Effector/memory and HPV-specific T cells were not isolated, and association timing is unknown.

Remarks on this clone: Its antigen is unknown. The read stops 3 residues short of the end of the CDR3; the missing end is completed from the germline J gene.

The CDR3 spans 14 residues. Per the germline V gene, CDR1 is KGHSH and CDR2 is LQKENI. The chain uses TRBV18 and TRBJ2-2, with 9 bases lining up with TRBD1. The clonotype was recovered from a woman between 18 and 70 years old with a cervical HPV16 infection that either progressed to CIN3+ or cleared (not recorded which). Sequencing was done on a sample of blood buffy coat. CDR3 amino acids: CASSPRDRDEKLFF. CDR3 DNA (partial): TGTGCCAGCTCACCTAGGGACAGGGATGAAAAG.